This TCR beta chain derives from a study of blood T cells in healthy people across ages. CDR1 is MNHEY and CDR2 is SVGAGI in the germline V gene. There are 15 residues in the CDR3. A sample-barcoded 5' primer and a J-beta primer mix were used in a second PCR of about 6 to 11 cycles. TCRdb reanalysed the 5' RACE reads using MiXCR and keeps one entry per CDR3 protein. The table lists more than 800,000 distinct CDR3 sequences, 29% of them singletons. The chain carries TRBV6-5 and TRBJ2-4, with D possibly being TRBD2 (6 bases). The end of the DNA fits TRBJ2-7 better, so the J call may be wrong. Sequenced input: blood. The sequence was collected from a woman older than 75 in good health. The chain's CDR3 is CASSYSGLTPYEQYF. Here the CDR3 DNA reads TGTGCCAGCAGTTACTCGGGACTTACCCCCTACGAGCAGTACTTC.